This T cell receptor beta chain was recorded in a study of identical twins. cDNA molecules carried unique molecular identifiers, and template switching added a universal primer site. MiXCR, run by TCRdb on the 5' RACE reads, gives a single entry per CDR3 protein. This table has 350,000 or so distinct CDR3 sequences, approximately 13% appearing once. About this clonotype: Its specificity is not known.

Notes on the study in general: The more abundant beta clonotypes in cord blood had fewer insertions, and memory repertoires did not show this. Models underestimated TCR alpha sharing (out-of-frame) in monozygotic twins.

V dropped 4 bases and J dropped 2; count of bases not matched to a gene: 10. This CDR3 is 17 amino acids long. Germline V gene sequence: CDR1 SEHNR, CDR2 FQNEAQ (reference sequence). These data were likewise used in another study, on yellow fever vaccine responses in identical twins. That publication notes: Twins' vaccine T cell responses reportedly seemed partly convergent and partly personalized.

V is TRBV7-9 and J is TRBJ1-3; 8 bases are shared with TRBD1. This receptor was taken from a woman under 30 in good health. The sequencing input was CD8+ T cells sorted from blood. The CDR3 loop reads CASSSLTQGGPGNTIYF. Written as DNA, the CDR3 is TGTGCCAGCAGCTCCCTAACACAGGGGGGGCCTGGAAACACCATATATTTT.